The 26 T cell receptor beta chains in this list originate from one sample, sequenced in a study of T-cell reconstitution after alpha-beta-depleted transplantation in children. Unique molecular identifiers were incorporated when the TCRbeta library was constructed. TCRdb analysed the PCR reads with MiXCR anew, one entry per CDR3 protein. The table shows approximately 590,000 distinct CDR3 sequences, with more than 9% occurring only once. This specimen consisted of PBMCs from the stem cell graft donor, obtained from the stem cell graft. Receptors were obtained from a human donor who donated a stem cell graft to a child with acute myeloid leukemia.

This clonotype was recorded a few times. The rearrangement joins TRBV5-1 to TRBJ2-2; no clear D. V shed 0 bases and J shed 0 bases, with 6 bases lying between them. The CDR3 contains 15 residues. Germline V gene lookup returns CDR1 SGHRS and CDR2 YFSETQ. CDR3 in amino acids: CASSLVGSNTGELFF. The DNA of the CDR3 is TGCGCCAGCAGCTTGGTCGGTTCGAACACCGGGGAGCTGTTTTTT.

In its sample, this clonotype was seen many times. The chain employs TRBV7-3 and TRBJ1-1; 7 bases agree with TRBD1. Unmatched junction bases numbered 3, after V lost 5 bases and J lost 0 bases. CDR1 and CDR2 (germline): SGHTA, FQGTGA. This CDR3 has 14 amino acids. CDR3 loop: CASSQGGMNTEAFF. The CDR3 region has the DNA TGTGCCAGCAGCCAGGGGGGGATGAACACTGAAGCTTTCTTT.

This clonotype showed up just a few times. J is TRBJ2-1 and V is TRBV7-3, with 10 positions matching TRBD2. The CDR3 is made up of 16 amino acids. CDR1 and CDR2 (germline): SGHTA, FQGTGA. The junction had 9 bases not matched to a gene; V was cut back by 1 base and J by 9 bases. DNA for the CDR3: TGTGCCAGCAGCTTAAGAGCTGGGACTAGCGTGGGTGAGCAGTTCTTC. Translation: CASSLRAGTSVGEQFF.

This clonotype was counted at least ten times. The chain employs TRBV6-2 or TRBV6-3 and TRBJ2-1; 10 nucleotides line up with TRBD2. The CDR3 is 16 amino acids. The germline gives CDR1 MNHEY, CDR2 SVGEGT. The ends lost 9 bases at V and 2 bases at J; junction bases unmatched: 10. The CDR3 reads CASLKVGLAAYNEQFF. The CDR3 DNA follows: TGTGCCAGTCTTAAGGTAGGACTAGCGGCCTACAATGAGCAGTTCTTC.

The rearrangement uses TRBV20-1 and TRBJ2-6; TRBD1 agrees at 9 bases. The CDR3 sequence is 16 residues long. The J segment lost 0 bases and the V segment lost 5 bases, leaving 5 bases of the junction unmatched. Germline values: CDR1 DFQATT, CDR2 SNEGSKA (reference sequence). CDR3 protein: CSASRDRASGANVLTF. The CDR3 DNA reads as TGCAGTGCTTCCCGGGACAGGGCCTCTGGGGCCAACGTCCTGACTTTC.

The gene calls are TRBV28 and TRBJ2-2; 10 nucleotides align to TRBD2. The germline V gene encodes CDR1 MDHEN and CDR2 SYDVKM. The CDR3 totals 15 residues. The J segment lost 2 bases and the V segment lost 8 bases, leaving 5 bases of the junction unmatched. The CDR3 spells CASLASGSNTGELFF. In nucleotides, the CDR3 is TGTGCCAGCCTGGCTAGCGGGAGTAACACCGGGGAGCTGTTTTTT.

The V call is TRBV3-1, the J call TRBJ2-7; 8 bases fit TRBD2. CDR3 size: 16 residues. CDR1 is LGHDT and CDR2 is YNNKEL in the germline V gene (reference sequence). Trimming at V came to 4 bases and at J to 5 bases, leaving 13 bases not matched to a gene. In nucleotides, the CDR3 is TGTGCCAGCAGCCGGGCCCCCGGGAGGGCCTTGGACGAGCAGTACTTC. Its protein is CASSRAPGRALDEQYF.

For the CDR3, the DNA is TGTGCCAGTTCTTCTCGACAGGGGGGGAGTCAGCCCCAGCATTTT. As protein: CASSSRQGGSQPQHF. The V call is TRBV12-3 or TRBV12-4, the J call TRBJ1-5, with 9 bases that match TRBD1. V gave up 9 bases and J gave up 6 bases; unmatched junction bases: 12. The CDR3 is 15 amino acids.

The chain employs TRBV7-2 and TRBJ2-1; no firm D call. The CDR3 runs to 15 residues. V lost 3 bases to trimming and J lost 3 bases, with 12 bases between them. Per germline, CDR1 SGHTA and CDR2 FQGNSA. This CDR3 is CASSLLWAFYNEQFF. DNA of the CDR3: TGTGCCAGCAGCTTGTTGTGGGCCTTCTACAATGAGCAGTTCTTC.

This clonotype was seen a few times. The chain employs TRBV10-3 and TRBJ2-7; 9 bases align to TRBD1. Germline V CDR1 and CDR2: ENHRY, SYGVKD. The CDR3 is 12 residues long. The trim removed 5 bases at V and 6 bases at J, leaving 2 bases unmatched. CDR3 loop: CAISTGGGEQYF. The CDR3 DNA reads TGTGCCATCAGTACAGGGGGCGGCGAGCAGTACTTC.

This clonotype was observed at least ten times. The chain employs TRBV10-3 and TRBJ2-1; 9 bases are a match to TRBD2. The V and J ends lost 2 bases and 9 bases, in that order; junction bases with no gene match: 5. This CDR3 spans 14 amino acids. The germline CDR1 and CDR2 sequences are ENHRY and SYGVKD. The CDR3 DNA reads as TGTGCCATCAGTGAGGGTAGCGGGAGCGGTGAGCAGTTCTTC. It codes for CAISEGSGSGEQFF.

The V and J genes are TRBV12-3 or TRBV12-4 and TRBJ1-1; D not certain. The CDR3 spans 17 residues. V lost 4 bases and J lost 6, with 24 bases in between. For the CDR3, the DNA is TGTGCCAGCAGTTCCCCGACTTTTAGGGAGGACGTCGCTGAAGCTTTCTTT. This codes for CASSSPTFREDVAEAFF.

This clonotype was observed a handful of times. The gene calls are TRBV20-1 and TRBJ2-2; 7 bases fit TRBD2. Germline loops: CDR1 DFQATT, CDR2 SNEGSKA (reference sequence). The CDR3 contains 15 residues. V shed 6 bases, J shed 6 bases, and the junction held 13 bases outside the gene matches. The CDR3 region is CSAGRGGVGAGELFF. CDR3 nucleotide sequence: TGCAGTGCGGGGAGGGGAGGAGTAGGCGCCGGGGAGCTGTTTTTT.

The table lists this clonotype with many counts. This chain connects TRBV29-1 to TRBJ2-3; the match to TRBD2 covers 14 bases. The junction had 3 bases not matched to a gene; V was cut back by 4 bases and J by 0 bases. Germline assignment: CDR1 SQVTM and CDR2 ANQGSEA. The length of the CDR3 is 16 residues. In DNA form, the CDR3 reads TGCAGCGTTGTGGGACTAGCGGGAGTAAGCACAGATACGCAGTATTTT. It codes for CSVVGLAGVSTDTQYF.

This clonotype was seen repeatedly, ten times or more. V is TRBV28 and J is TRBJ2-1; D ambiguous. The ends were cut back, 9 bases at V and 11 bases at J, with 14 bases in the middle. The CDR3 extends over 11 amino acids. Germline V gene data show CDR1 as MDHEN and CDR2 as SYDVKM. The CDR3 protein is CASTIAAQQFF. CDR3 nucleotides: TGTGCCAGTACAATCGCGGCGCAGCAGTTCTTC. The full variable domain, rest sourced from reference TRBV28 and TRBJ2-1, is DVKVTQSSRYLVKRTGEKVFLECVQDMDHENMFWYRQDPGLGLRLIYFSYDVKMKEKGDIPEGYSVSREKKERFSLILESASTNQTSMYLCASTIAAQQFFGPGTRLTVL.

The V and J genes are TRBV6-1 and TRBJ2-7, with 12 bases matching TRBD1. CDR3 size: 14 residues. CDR1 is MNHNS and CDR2 is SASEGT in the germline V gene. Losses at the gene ends were 6 bases for V and 7 bases for J; bases not matched to a gene: 7. The CDR3 loop is CASRTGQGAREQYF. In DNA form, the CDR3 reads TGTGCCAGCAGAACGGGACAGGGGGCTAGGGAGCAGTACTTC.

V and J are TRBV2 and TRBJ2-1; D gene uncertain. CDR3 size: 15 residues. V lost 2 bases to trimming and J lost 6 bases, with 14 bases between them. Germline-derived CDR1 and CDR2 are SNHLY and FYNNEI. The CDR3 spells CASSENLGSFNEQFF. In DNA, the CDR3 is TGTGCCAGCAGTGAAAATTTGGGAAGTTTCAATGAGCAGTTCTTC.

In its sample, this clonotype was seen many times. The V gene is TRBV12-3 or TRBV12-4, the J gene TRBJ2-7; possibly TRBD2 for D (6 bases). The CDR3 has 14 amino acids. The V and J ends lost 6 bases and 4 bases respectively, with 16 bases between them. The CDR3 DNA follows: TGTGCCAGCAGCCTCGATCCCGGGACTTACGAGCAGTACTTC. This gives the protein CASSLDPGTYEQYF.

There are a few counts of this clonotype. V is TRBV7-2 and J is TRBJ2-7; 10 bases align to TRBD1. J gave up 5 bases and V 6 bases, and 7 bases lay outside the gene matches. The V gene's germline CDR1 is SGHTA and CDR2 FQGNSA. CDR3 length equals 14 residues. The CDR3 loop reads CASRLPGTGDEQYF. CDR3 nucleotides: TGTGCCAGCAGGCTACCAGGGACAGGGGACGAGCAGTACTTC.

The rearrangement uses TRBV20-1 and TRBJ2-1, with D perhaps TRBD2 (5 bases). The CDR3 spans 15 residues. Germline values: CDR1 DFQATT, CDR2 SNEGSKA (reference sequence). Trimming pared 3 bases from V and 0 bases from J, leaving 12 bases between. The CDR3 DNA is TGCAGTGCTAGTAGAGCGGAAAGCTCCTACAATGAGCAGTTCTTC. Translation: CSASRAESSYNEQFF.

V and J are TRBV7-6 and TRBJ2-7, with 14 nucleotides matching TRBD2. J gave up 5 bases and V 8 bases, and 5 bases lay outside the gene matches. Germline V lookup: CDR1 SGHVS, CDR2 FNYEAQ. The length of the CDR3 is 14 residues. CDR3 coding DNA: TGTGCCAGCTGGACTAGCGGGAGGCGCCACGAGCAGTACTTC. Amino acids: CASWTSGRRHEQYF.

V and J are TRBV5-1 and TRBJ2-3, with TRBD1 identical over 8 bases. The CDR3 is 15 residues long. Germline V lookup: CDR1 SGHRS, CDR2 YFSETQ. The V gene end was trimmed by 4 bases and the J gene end by 0 bases; junction bases not matched to a gene: 4. The CDR3: CASSRDRGSTDTQYF. The CDR3 nucleotides read TGCGCCAGCAGCCGCGACAGGGGTAGCACAGATACGCAGTATTTT.

This chain joins TRBV24-1 and TRBJ2-1; TRBD1 matches 9 bases. The trim removed 4 bases at V and 6 bases at J, leaving 12 bases unmatched. Germline V CDR1 and CDR2: KGHDR, SFDVKD. This CDR3 contains 17 residues. The CDR3 DNA reads as TGTGCCACCAGTGAGGAGGGACAGGGACTATGGACCAATGAGCAGTTCTTC. This gives the protein CATSEEGQGLWTNEQFF.

This chain links TRBV6-1 with TRBJ2-1; 9 nucleotides align to TRBD2. CDR3 size: 15 residues. Trimming at V came to 3 bases and at J to 7 bases, leaving 7 bases not matched to a gene. Germline assignment: CDR1 MNHNS and CDR2 SASEGT. CDR3 DNA sequence: TGTGCCAGCAGTGATCAGCTAGCGGGAACAAATGAGCAGTTCTTC. This translates into CASSDQLAGTNEQFF.

This clonotype has just a few counts. The gene calls are TRBV20-1 and TRBJ2-7; 7 nucleotides agree with TRBD2. CDR1 is DFQATT and CDR2 is SNEGSKA in the germline V gene (reference sequence). The length of the CDR3 is 16 residues. With V trimmed by 0 bases and J by 2 bases, 10 bases remained unmatched. CDR3 coding DNA: TGCAGTGCTAGAGATAGTTGGAGGGAGGGTCCCTACGAGCAGTACTTC. Its protein product is CSARDSWREGPYEQYF.

This clonotype turned up a few times. The chain employs TRBV7-6 and TRBJ2-3, with 14 nucleotides matching TRBD2. The germline V gene has CDR1 SGHVS and CDR2 FNYEAQ. CDR3 length: 19 amino acids. Losses at the gene ends were 0 bases for V and 3 bases for J; bases not matched to a gene: 8. CDR3 sequence (DNA): TGTGCCAGCAGCTTAGCCCCGGCCGGGACTAGCGGGAGTACAGATACGCAGTATTTT. Translating it yields CASSLAPAGTSGSTDTQYF. The full variable domain, rest sourced from reference TRBV7-6 and TRBJ2-3, is GAGVSQSPRYKVTKRGQDVALRCDPISGHVSLYWYRQALGQGPEFLTYFNYEAQQDKSGLPNDRFSAERPEGSISTLTIQRTEQRDSAMYRCASSLAPAGTSGSTDTQYFGPGTRLTVL.